Each of the 5 T cell receptor beta chains below was sequenced from the same sample in a study of identifying expanded T cells in peripheral blood. Some clones are missing from TCRdb's copy, which holds only in-frame ones; the method was immunoSEQ multiplex PCR. Counted here are around 100,000 clones, approximately 88% occurring once; the ten biggest clones make up 5% to 6.5%. The sequenced sample was blood. The origin of the receptors is a person aged 18-70 years in good health.

The rearrangement joins TRBV5-1 to TRBJ1-1; D is perhaps TRBD1 (6 bases). The CDR3 contains 15 residues. V was trimmed by 3 bases and J by 3 bases, leaving 15 bases between them. Germline assignment: CDR1 SGHRS and CDR2 YFSETQ. CDR3 sequence: CASSWGPGQHTEAFF. CDR3 in DNA: TGCGCCAGCAGCTGGGGGCCAGGGCAGCACACTGAAGCTTTCTTT.

V and J are TRBV5-4 and TRBJ1-1; unclear D gene. There are 16 residues in the CDR3. Between the trimmed V and J ends, which lost 4 bases and 1 base, there was a span of 17 bases. Germline CDR1 SGHNT, CDR2 YYREEE (reference sequence). The CDR3, as DNA: TGTGCCAGCAGCCGAGGCGGGGATATGTCGAACACTGAAGCTTTCTTT. As protein: CASSRGGDMSNTEAFF.

In DNA form, the CDR3 reads TGTGCCTGGAAGGGACAGGGGACCGGAAACTATGGCTACACCTTC. It yields the protein CAWKGQGTGNYGYTF. The chain joins TRBV30 to TRBJ1-2, with 10 bases that match TRBD1. The CDR3 is 15 amino acids. Germline V gene sequence: CDR1 GTSNPN, CDR2 SVGIG (reference sequence). V shed 4 bases and J 2 bases; nucleotides not matched to a gene: 7. Complete variable domain (other parts from reference TRBV30 and TRBJ1-2): SQTIHQWPATLVQPVGSPLSLECTVEGTSNPNLYWYRQAAGRGLQLLFYSVGIGQISSEVPQNLSASRPQDRQFILSSKKLLLSDSGFYLCAWKGQGTGNYGYTFGSGTRLTVV.

The chain joins TRBV19 to TRBJ2-7; D possibly matches TRBD1 or TRBD2 (5 bases each). CDR1 is LNHDA and CDR2 is SQIVND in the germline V gene (reference sequence). Trimming left V 4 bases short and J 9 bases short, with 16 bases between. CDR3 length equals 13 residues. The CDR3 protein is CASSTHRDEGQYF. The CDR3 bases are TGTGCCAGTAGTACCCACCGGGACGAAGGGCAGTACTTC. The variable domain in full, completed from reference TRBV19 and TRBJ2-7, reads DGGITQSPKYLFRKEGQNVTLSCEQNLNHDAMYWYRQDPGQGLRLIYYSQIVNDFQKGDIAEGYSVSREKKESFPLTVTSAQKNPTAFYLCASSTHRDEGQYFGPGTRLTVT.

J is TRBJ2-4 and V is TRBV19; D may be TRBD1 or TRBD2 (5 bases each). V was trimmed by 5 bases and J by 4 bases, leaving 15 bases between them. CDR1 is LNHDA, CDR2 SQIVND, per germline (reference sequence). The CDR3 has 15 residues. In DNA form, the CDR3 reads TGTGCCAGTAGTGGGGACCGAGTGGGGAAAAACATTCAGTACTTC. This encodes CASSGDRVGKNIQYF. Supplemented by reference TRBV19 and TRBJ2-4, the full variable domain reads DGGITQSPKYLFRKEGQNVTLSCEQNLNHDAMYWYRQDPGQGLRLIYYSQIVNDFQKGDIAEGYSVSREKKESFPLTVTSAQKNPTAFYLCASSGDRVGKNIQYFGAGTRLSVL.